The 28 T cell receptor beta chains presented below share a single source sample, sequenced in a study of neurological immune-mediated disorders. A single record per CDR3 protein comes from TCRdb applying MiXCR to the 5' RACE reads. The profile shows about 53,000 distinct CDR3 sequences, 16% of them singletons. What was sequenced was PBMCs. These receptors all come from a man aged 55 to 70 in good health.

This clonotype was seen only a few times. The chain employs TRBV29-1 and TRBJ2-7, with 7 positions matching TRBD1. Trimming removed 4 bases from V and 3 bases from J; junction bases left unmatched: 12. The CDR3 contains 15 residues. CDR1 and CDR2 (germline): SQVTM, ANQGSEA. As DNA, the CDR3 is TGCAGCGTTGCTAGTTGGGACAGCAAAAGCTACGAGCAGTACTTC. Translating gives CSVASWDSKSYEQYF.

This clonotype was recorded many times. The chain combines TRBV12-3 or TRBV12-4 with TRBJ1-5; a possible D gene is TRBD1 (6 bases). Trimming took off 10 bases at V and 5 bases at J, with 15 bases between the two ends. This CDR3 spans 13 amino acids. CDR3: CATRAGGDQPQHF. In DNA, the CDR3 is TGTGCCACCAGAGCGGGGGGCGATCAGCCCCAGCATTTT.

The table lists this clonotype with many counts. The chain recombines TRBV4-3 with TRBJ2-3; the D gene is possibly TRBD2 (6 bases). V dropped 3 bases and J dropped 3 bases, with 19 bases sitting between them. The CDR3 totals 17 residues. The germline V gene has CDR1 LGHNA and CDR2 YSLEER. CDR3 sequence: CASSQSIAVLATDTQYF. The CDR3 DNA reads TGCGCCAGCAGCCAGTCTATAGCGGTACTCGCAACAGATACGCAGTATTTT.

This clonotype was seen at least ten times. The gene calls are TRBV12-3 or TRBV12-4 and TRBJ1-2; no firm D call. This CDR3 region has 15 residues. Trimming took 3 bases from V and 4 from J, leaving 15 bases between them. CDR3 amino acids: CASSFGVELIYGYTF. CDR3 bases: TGTGCCAGCAGTTTCGGGGTAGAACTTATCTATGGCTACACCTTC.

This clonotype was counted at least ten times. The chain uses TRBV3-1 and TRBJ2-2; weak D call: TRBD2 (6 bases). CDR1 LGHDT and CDR2 YNNKEL come from the germline V gene (reference sequence). V lost 0 bases to trimming and J lost 4 bases, with 18 bases between them. CDR3 length equals 18 residues. This CDR3 reads CASSQDRVAGRPTGELFF. The CDR3 DNA reads TGTGCCAGCAGCCAAGATAGGGTCGCGGGACGTCCCACCGGGGAGCTGTTTTTT.

This clonotype was seen only once. The limits of the CDR3 on the DNA are not certain, so only TCRdb's listed CDR3 is given. The gene calls are TRBV3-1 and TRBJ2-7; TRBD2 is taken as the D call from the table, unchecked against the DNA. The CDR3 adds up to 20 amino acids, both ends counted. Looked up from germline, CDR1 is LGHDT and CDR2 is YNNKEL (reference sequence). The CDR3 sequence is CASSFYICSATGSGTYEQYF.

The CDR3 DNA sequence: TGTGCCAGCAGCCCTTACACGGGGAGTGAAGCTTTCTTT. Residues: CASSPYTGSEAFF. The chain has TRBV7-3 and TRBJ1-1; D uncertain. The germline V gene has CDR1 SGHTA and CDR2 FQGTGA. This CDR3 has 13 amino acids. V lost 5 bases and J 7 bases, leaving 14 bases between the germline ends.

This clonotype appeared many times. The V gene is TRBV5-6, the J gene TRBJ2-5, with 11 bases identical to TRBD2. V lost 4 bases to trimming and J lost 1 base; unmatched junction nucleotides: 3. Looked up from germline, CDR1 is SGHDT and CDR2 is YYEEEE. This CDR3 spans 15 amino acids. For the CDR3, the DNA is TGTGCCAGCAGCCCGGGACTAGCGGTCCAAGAGACCCAGTACTTC. This sequence encodes CASSPGLAVQETQYF.

The V gene is TRBV12-3 or TRBV12-4, the J gene TRBJ2-1, with TRBD2 identical over 9 bases. The CDR3 sequence is 16 residues long. The trim removed 6 bases at V and 7 bases at J, leaving 13 bases unmatched. CDR3 coding DNA: TGTGCCAGCAGCCCCTTGGAGCGGGGGGCTAGGAATGAGCAGTTCTTC. It codes for CASSPLERGARNEQFF.

This clonotype was detected many times. This sequence joins TRBV16 and TRBJ2-7; D is possibly TRBD1 or TRBD2 (6 bases each). Deletions cut 1 base from V and 6 bases from J, with 16 bases between. This CDR3 is 15 amino acids long. CDR1 and CDR2 (germline): KGHSY, FQNENV. The CDR3 nucleotides read TGTGCCAGCAGCCAATTAGGGGGGAACTATGGCGAGCAGTACTTC. Translating it yields CASSQLGGNYGEQYF.

In this sample, this clonotype turned up many times. The rearrangement uses TRBV4-1 and TRBJ2-7; 8 bases are shared with TRBD1. The V gene end was trimmed by 1 base and the J gene end by 4 bases; junction bases not matched to a gene: 12. In germline, CDR1 is MGHRA, CDR2 YSYEKL. This CDR3 comprises 17 residues. CDR3 region: CASSQGSTRGLKYEQYF. The CDR3 DNA reads TGCGCCAGCAGCCAAGGCTCAACCAGGGGGCTAAAATACGAGCAGTACTTC.

This clonotype was recorded many times. V gene TRBV5-1 combines with J gene TRBJ1-2; 12 positions agree with TRBD1. The ends lost 4 bases at V and 4 bases at J; junction bases unmatched: 5. This CDR3 comprises 15 residues. Germline assignment: CDR1 SGHRS and CDR2 YFSETQ. CDR3: CASSTGTGGAYGYTF. CDR3 nucleotide sequence: TGCGCCAGCAGCACCGGGACAGGGGGCGCCTATGGCTACACCTTC.

This clonotype was counted ten times or more. The chain links TRBV27 to TRBJ2-3; 9 bases map to TRBD2. CDR3 length equals 17 residues. V lost 0 bases, J lost 0 bases, and 4 bases stayed unmatched. Germline assignment: CDR1 MNHEY and CDR2 SMNVEV (reference sequence). In nucleotides, the CDR3 is TGTGCCAGCAGTTTATCGGGTAGCGGGAGAAGCACAGATACGCAGTATTTT. This sequence encodes CASSLSGSGRSTDTQYF.

This clonotype was seen ten or more times. This chain uses TRBV7-9 with TRBJ2-3; TRBD2 aligns across 14 bases. With 4 bases clipped from V and 4 bases from J, the junction kept 19 bases outside the gene matches. Germline CDR1 and CDR2: SEHNR and FQNEAQ (reference sequence). The CDR3 covers 21 residues. CDR3 loop: CASSSPRRTSGRRFRPDTQYF. CDR3 sequence (DNA): TGTGCCAGCAGCTCACCCCGACGGACTAGCGGGAGGAGGTTCCGGCCAGATACGCAGTATTTT. The complete variable domain, with remaining parts taken from reference TRBV7-9 and TRBJ2-3, reads DTGVSQNPRHKITKRGQNVTFRCDPISEHNRLYWYRQTLGQGPEFLTYFQNEAQLEKSRLLSDRFSAERPKGSFSTLEIQRTEQGDSAMYLCASSSPRRTSGRRFRPDTQYFGPGTRLTVL.

At least ten counts were recorded for this clonotype. V usage is TRBV20-1 and J usage is TRBJ1-5; TRBD1 matches at 7 bases. Germline lookup yields CDR1 DFQATT and CDR2 SNEGSKA (reference sequence). With V trimmed by 4 bases and J by 2 bases, 2 bases remained unmatched. CDR3 length: 13 residues. CDR3 DNA: TGCAGTGCTACAGACAGGGGCAATCAGCCCCAGCATTTT. Amino acid sequence: CSATDRGNQPQHF.

Details on this clonotype: This sequence may be a read error, since a much larger clone differs from it by one base. This sequence joins TRBV5-1 and TRBJ2-1; tentative D call: TRBD1 (5 bases). Per the germline V gene, CDR1 is SGHRS and CDR2 is YFSETQ. The CDR3 has 15 residues. The CDR3, as DNA: TGCGCCAACAGCCTCACTGGCGGTAAGGGGAATGAGCAGTTCTTC. As protein: CANSLTGGKGNEQFF. The whole variable domain, remainder taken from reference TRBV5-1 and TRBJ2-1, is KAGVTQTPRYLIKTRGQQVTLSCSPISGHRSVSWYQQTPGQGLQFLFEYFSETQRNKGNFPGRFSGRQFSNSRSEMNVSTLELGDSALYLCANSLTGGKGNEQFFGPGTRLTVL.

This clonotype was picked up many times. This sequence joins TRBV29-1 and TRBJ1-2; 10 nucleotides line up with TRBD1. Germline CDR1 is SQVTM and CDR2 is ANQGSEA. V dropped 3 bases and J dropped 7; count of bases not matched to a gene: 5. The CDR3 runs to 13 residues. The DNA of the CDR3 is TGCAGCGTTGACCGACAGGGGGCTGGTGGCTACACCTTC. Its protein product is CSVDRQGAGGYTF.

As to this clonotype: A much larger clone lies one base from this, so it may be a read error. The chain is built from TRBV6-5 and TRBJ1-5; no reliable D call. Germline V gene data show CDR1 as MNHEY and CDR2 as SVGAGI. The CDR3 is 10 amino acids. V lost 8 bases to trimming and J lost 7 bases, with 6 bases between them. CDR3: CASPSQPQHF. CDR3 bases: TGTGCCAGCCCCAGCCAGCCCCAGCATTTT.

This clonotype has at least ten counts. The chain has TRBV5-1 and TRBJ1-5, with D perhaps TRBD1 (6 bases). The germline V gene encodes CDR1 SGHRS and CDR2 YFSETQ. This CDR3 spans 14 amino acids. The V end was cut by 0 bases, the J end by 10 bases, with 14 bases between. In DNA, the CDR3 is TGCGCCAGCAGCTTGGGGGCGGAGGGGGGACCCCAGCATTTT. Translated, it gives CASSLGAEGGPQHF. Looking up the rest from reference TRBV5-1 and TRBJ1-5 gives the full variable domain: KAGVTQTPRYLIKTRGQQVTLSCSPISGHRSVSWYQQTPGQGLQFLFEYFSETQRNKGNFPGRFSGRQFSNSRSEMNVSTLELGDSALYLCASSLGAEGGPQHFGDGTRLSIL.

This clonotype showed up many times. The rearrangement links TRBV7-2 to TRBJ2-1, with unresolved D. The V end was cut by 1 base, the J end by 2 bases, with 3 bases between. This CDR3 spans 13 amino acids. Germline CDR1 is SGHTA and CDR2 is FQGNSA. The CDR3 bases are TGTGCCAGCAGCTTAGTGACCTACAATGAGCAGTTCTTC. Translating it yields CASSLVTYNEQFF.

This clonotype was picked up many times. This rearrangement joins TRBV12-3 or TRBV12-4 to TRBJ1-6, with TRBD1 matching over 10 bases. The CDR3 runs 15 residues. V lost 2 bases, J lost 8 bases, and 3 bases stayed unmatched. CDR3 amino acids: CASSLTGTGDSPLHF. The CDR3 DNA is TGTGCCAGCAGTTTAACCGGGACAGGGGATTCACCCCTCCACTTT.

This clonotype occurred many times. This sequence joins TRBV9 and TRBJ2-2, with TRBD2 matching 9 bases. With V trimmed by 4 bases and J by 7 bases, 5 bases remained unmatched. The CDR3 spans 14 residues. The V gene's germline CDR1 is SGDLS and CDR2 YYNGEE. The CDR3 sequence: CASSSSGTLGELFF. The DNA for the CDR3 is TGTGCCAGCAGCTCTAGCGGGACCCTCGGGGAGCTGTTTTTT.

This clonotype was picked up many times. The chain is built from TRBV5-1 and TRBJ2-2; D is unclear. V lost 0 bases, J lost 4 bases, and 4 bases lay in between. CDR3 length equals 13 residues. Germline loops: CDR1 SGHRS, CDR2 YFSETQ. CDR3 bases: TGCGCCAGCAGCTTGGAACTCACCGGGGAGCTGTTTTTT. Its translation: CASSLELTGELFF.

This clonotype has at least ten counts. J is TRBJ2-3 and V is TRBV9, with D hard to call. This CDR3 contains 13 residues. CDR1 and CDR2 (germline): SGDLS, YYNGEE. Between the trimmed V and J ends, which lost 0 bases and 5 bases, there was a span of 7 bases. The CDR3 nucleotides read TGTGCCAGCAGCGTAGGATTGGGAGATACGCAGTATTTT. This translates into CASSVGLGDTQYF.

The CDR3 region has the DNA TGTGCCAGCAGTTTCTCGCCCTACAATGAGCAGTTCTTC. It is translated as CASSFSPYNEQFF. The chain uses TRBV28 and TRBJ2-1; D unclear. The CDR3 has 13 residues. The V gene lost 3 bases and the J gene lost 2 bases, with 5 bases spanning the gap. Germline V gives CDR1 MDHEN, CDR2 SYDVKM.

This clonotype was seen ten or more times. The chain joins TRBV12-3 or TRBV12-4 to TRBJ2-7; either TRBD1 or TRBD2 may fit D (7 bases each). V was trimmed by 7 bases and J by 6 bases, leaving 19 bases between them. CDR3 size: 14 residues. CDR3 sequence: CASTLVQGRGEQYF. Here the CDR3 DNA reads TGTGCCAGCACTTTGGTACAGGGGAGGGGCGAGCAGTACTTC.

This clonotype appeared many times. This rearrangement joins TRBV14 to TRBJ2-1; TRBD2 matches at 8 bases. The V gene end was trimmed by 0 bases and the J gene end by 1 base; junction bases not matched to a gene: 5. CDR1 and CDR2 (germline): SGHDN, FVKESK. This CDR3 region has 17 residues. For the CDR3, the DNA is TGTGCCAGCAGCCAAGATCACGGGAGGGTTTCCTACAATGAGCAGTTCTTC. This gives the protein CASSQDHGRVSYNEQFF.

Comment on this clonotype: A much larger clone lies a single base off, so this may be a read error. The CDR3 loop is CASSYRGIGYEQYF. CDR3 sequence (DNA): TGTGCCAGCAGCTACCGGGGGATTGGCTACGAGCAGTACTTC. The chain combines TRBV11-1 with TRBJ2-7, with D perhaps TRBD2 (6 bases). V was shortened by 4 bases and J by 3 bases, with 13 bases between the two germline ends. From germline, CDR1 is SGHAT and CDR2 FQDESV (reference sequence). There are 14 residues in the CDR3.